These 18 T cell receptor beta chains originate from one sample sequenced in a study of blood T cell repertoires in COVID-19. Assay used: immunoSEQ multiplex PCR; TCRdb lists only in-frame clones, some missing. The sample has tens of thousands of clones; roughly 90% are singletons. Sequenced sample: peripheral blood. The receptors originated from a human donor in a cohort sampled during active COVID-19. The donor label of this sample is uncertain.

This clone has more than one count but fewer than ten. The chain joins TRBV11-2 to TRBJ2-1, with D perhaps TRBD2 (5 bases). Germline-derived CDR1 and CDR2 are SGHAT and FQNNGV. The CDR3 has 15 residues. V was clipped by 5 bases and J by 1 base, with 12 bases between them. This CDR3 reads CASSPAGFSYNEQFF. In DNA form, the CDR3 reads TGTGCCAGCAGCCCCGCGGGCTTTTCCTACAATGAGCAGTTCTTC.

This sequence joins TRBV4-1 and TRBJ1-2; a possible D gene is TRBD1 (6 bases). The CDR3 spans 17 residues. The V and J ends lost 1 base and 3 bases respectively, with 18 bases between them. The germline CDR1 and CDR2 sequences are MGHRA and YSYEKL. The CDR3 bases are TGCGCCAGCAGCCAAGGGAGAATGGGGGGGGCGGACTATGGCTACACCTTC. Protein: CASSQGRMGGADYGYTF.

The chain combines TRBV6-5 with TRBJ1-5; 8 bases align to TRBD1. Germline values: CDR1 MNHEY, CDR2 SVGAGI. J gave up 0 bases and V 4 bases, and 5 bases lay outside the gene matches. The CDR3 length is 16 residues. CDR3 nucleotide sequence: TGTGCCAGCAGTTCTCAACAGGGGGGTAGCAATCAGCCCCAGCATTTT. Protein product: CASSSQQGGSNQPQHF.

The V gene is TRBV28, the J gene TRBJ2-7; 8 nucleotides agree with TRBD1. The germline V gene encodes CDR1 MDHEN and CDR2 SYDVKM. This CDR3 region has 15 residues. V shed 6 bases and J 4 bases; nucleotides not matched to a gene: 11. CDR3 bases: TGTGCCAGCAGCCCCCCAGGGACAGGAATTTACGAGCAGTACTTC. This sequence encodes CASSPPGTGIYEQYF.

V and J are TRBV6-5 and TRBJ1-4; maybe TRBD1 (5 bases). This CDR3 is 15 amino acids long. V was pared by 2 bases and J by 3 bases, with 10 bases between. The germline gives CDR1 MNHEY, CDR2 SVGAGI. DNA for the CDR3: TGTGCCAGCAGTTACCTCGAGACAGCTAATGAAAAACTGTTTTTT. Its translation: CASSYLETANEKLFF.

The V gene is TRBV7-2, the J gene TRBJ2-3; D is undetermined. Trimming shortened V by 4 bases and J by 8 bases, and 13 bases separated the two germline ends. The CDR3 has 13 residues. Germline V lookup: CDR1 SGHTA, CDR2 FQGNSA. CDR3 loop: CASSSSGVGTQYF. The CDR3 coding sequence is TGTGCCAGCAGCTCAAGTGGAGTTGGTACGCAGTATTTT.

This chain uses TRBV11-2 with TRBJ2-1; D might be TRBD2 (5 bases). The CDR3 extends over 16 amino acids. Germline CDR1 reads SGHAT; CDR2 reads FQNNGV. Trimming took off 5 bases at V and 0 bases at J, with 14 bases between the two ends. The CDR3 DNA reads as TGTGCCAGCAGCCCCGGAGGCAGGAGCTCCTACAATGAGCAGTTCTTC. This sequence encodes CASSPGGRSSYNEQFF.

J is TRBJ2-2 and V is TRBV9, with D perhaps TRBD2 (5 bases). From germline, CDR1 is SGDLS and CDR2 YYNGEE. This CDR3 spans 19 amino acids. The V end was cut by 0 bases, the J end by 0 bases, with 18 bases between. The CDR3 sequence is CASSVEGRGGSANTGELFF. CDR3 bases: TGTGCCAGCAGCGTAGAAGGAAGAGGAGGTTCCGCGAACACCGGGGAGCTGTTTTTT.

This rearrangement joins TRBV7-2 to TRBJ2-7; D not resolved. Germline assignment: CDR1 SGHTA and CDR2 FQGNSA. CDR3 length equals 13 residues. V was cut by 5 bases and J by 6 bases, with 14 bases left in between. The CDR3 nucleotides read TGTGCCAGCAGCCCCCGACACCTATCCGAGCAGTACTTC. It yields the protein CASSPRHLSEQYF.

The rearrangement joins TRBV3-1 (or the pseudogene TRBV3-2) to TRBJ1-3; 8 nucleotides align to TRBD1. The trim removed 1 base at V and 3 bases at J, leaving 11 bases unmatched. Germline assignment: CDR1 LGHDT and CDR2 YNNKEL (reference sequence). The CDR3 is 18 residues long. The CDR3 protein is CASSQGRRDRGLGNTIYF. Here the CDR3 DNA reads TGTGCCAGCAGCCAAGGGAGGAGAGACAGGGGTCTTGGAAACACCATATATTTT.

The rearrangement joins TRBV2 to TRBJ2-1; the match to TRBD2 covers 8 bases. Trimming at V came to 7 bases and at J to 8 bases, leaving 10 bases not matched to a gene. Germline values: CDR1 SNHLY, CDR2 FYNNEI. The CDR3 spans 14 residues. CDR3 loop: CASNLAGRSDEQFF. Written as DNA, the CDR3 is TGTGCCAGCAACTTAGCGGGGAGAAGTGATGAGCAGTTCTTC.

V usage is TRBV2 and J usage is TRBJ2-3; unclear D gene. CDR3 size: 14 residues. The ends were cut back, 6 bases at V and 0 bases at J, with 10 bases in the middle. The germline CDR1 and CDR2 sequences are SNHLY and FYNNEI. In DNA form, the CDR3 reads TGTGCCAGCAGCTGGCAGGTTAGCACAGATACGCAGTATTTT. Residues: CASSWQVSTDTQYF.

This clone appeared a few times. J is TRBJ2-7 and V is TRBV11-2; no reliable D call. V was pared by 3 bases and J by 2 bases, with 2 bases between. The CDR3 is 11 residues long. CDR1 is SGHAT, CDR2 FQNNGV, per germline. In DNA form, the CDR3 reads TGTGCCAGCAGCTTCACCTACGAGCAGTACTTC. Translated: CASSFTYEQYF. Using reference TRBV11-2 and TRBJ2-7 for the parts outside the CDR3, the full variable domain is EAGVAQSPRYKIIEKRQSVAFWCNPISGHATLYWYQQILGQGPKLLIQFQNNGVVDDSQLPKDRFSAERLKGVDSTLKIQPAKLEDSAVYLCASSFTYEQYFGPGTRLTVT.

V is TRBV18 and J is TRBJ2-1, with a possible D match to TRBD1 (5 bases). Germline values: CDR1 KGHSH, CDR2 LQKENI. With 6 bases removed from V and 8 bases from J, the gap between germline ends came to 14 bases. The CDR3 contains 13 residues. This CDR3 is CASSSRGIDEQFF. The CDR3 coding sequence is TGTGCCAGCTCTTCTAGGGGTATCGATGAGCAGTTCTTC.

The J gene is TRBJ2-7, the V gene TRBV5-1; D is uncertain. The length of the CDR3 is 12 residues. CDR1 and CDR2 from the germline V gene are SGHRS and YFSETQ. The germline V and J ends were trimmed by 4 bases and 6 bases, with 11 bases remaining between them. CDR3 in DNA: TGCGCCAGCAGCCAAACAGCCGGCGAGCAGTACTTC. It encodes CASSQTAGEQYF.

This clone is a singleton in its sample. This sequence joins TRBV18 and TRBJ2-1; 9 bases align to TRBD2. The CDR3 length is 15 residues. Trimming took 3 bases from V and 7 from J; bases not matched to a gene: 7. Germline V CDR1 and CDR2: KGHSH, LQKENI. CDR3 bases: TGTGCCAGCTCACCGGGGCTAGCGGGACAAAATGAGCAGTTCTTC. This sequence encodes CASSPGLAGQNEQFF.

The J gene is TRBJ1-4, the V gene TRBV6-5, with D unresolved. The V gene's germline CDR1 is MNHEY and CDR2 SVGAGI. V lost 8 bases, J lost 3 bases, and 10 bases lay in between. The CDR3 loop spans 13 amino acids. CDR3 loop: CASQTRANEKLFF. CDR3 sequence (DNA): TGTGCCAGCCAGACTCGAGCTAATGAAAAACTGTTTTTT.

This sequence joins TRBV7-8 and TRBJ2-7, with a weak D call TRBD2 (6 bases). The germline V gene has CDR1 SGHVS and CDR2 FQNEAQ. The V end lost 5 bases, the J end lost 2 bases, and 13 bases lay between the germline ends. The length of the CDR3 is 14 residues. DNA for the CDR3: TGTGCCAGCAGCCCGGGGGACGGTCCCTACGAGCAGTACTTC. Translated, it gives CASSPGDGPYEQYF.